The T cell receptor (beta chain) described here comes from a study of T cells after yellow fever vaccination. Study observations and caveats: Boosting was followed by the reappearance of most primary-vaccination clones (under 97% CD4, roughly 90% CD8). Though it reached lower strength, the secondary response hit its peak faster, day 5 versus 15.

From the 5' RACE reads, TCRdb called clonotypes with MiXCR, one entry per CDR3 protein. The sample holds approximately 250,000 distinct CDR3 sequences; roughly 5.2% are singletons and the top ten take roughly 3.3%. The CDR3 sequence is 16 residues long. Losses at the gene ends were 5 bases for V and 4 bases for J; bases not matched to a gene: 12. From germline, CDR1 is DFQATT and CDR2 SNEGSKA (reference sequence). This clonotype was found a few times. Its target is unknown. The source is a man younger than 35 who received the YFV17D yellow fever vaccine. Source: CD4+ T cells sorted from PBMCs, taken on the day of the yellow fever booster vaccination. This rearrangement joins TRBV20-1 to TRBJ2-5; 11 bases line up with TRBD1. For the CDR3, the DNA is TGCAGTGCTTTTTCGCCGGGACAGGGGGTTTCAGAGACCCAGTACTTC. This gives the protein CSAFSPGQGVSETQYF.